This T cell receptor beta chain was documented in a study of T cells in localized non-small cell lung cancer. CDR3 length: 14 residues. Germline V gives CDR1 MNHGY, CDR2 SAAAGT. Trimming cost V 6 bases and J 7 bases; bases outside gene matches: 3. There are a few counts of this clone. Some clones are missing from TCRdb's copy, which holds only in-frame ones; the method was immunoSEQ multiplex PCR. The sample lists more than 2,000 clones; 22% were seen once. The source of this sequence is a male donor at least 60 years old with stage I squamous cell lung carcinoma. The starting material was normal lung tissue next to the tumor, obtained before any cancer treatment. The chain couples TRBV6-8 to TRBJ1-4; TRBD1 matches 12 bases. CDR3: CASRGQGASEKLFF. In DNA, the CDR3 is TGTGCCAGCAGGGGACAGGGGGCGAGTGAAAAACTGTTTTTT.